These 10 T cell receptor beta chains came from one sample sequenced in a study of human T cells and chemical hapten exposure. Using its own MiXCR run on the RACE reads, TCRdb lists one record per CDR3 protein. Here the sample spans tens of thousands of distinct CDR3 sequences, roughly 9.8% being singletons. Time point meaning: pre-sensitization, week 0. Treatment denoted: therapeutic diphenylcyclopropenone sensitization with weekly scalp DPC. Sequencing was performed on whole blood, taken in connection with sensitization to the hapten diphenylcyclopropenone (DPC). All receptors derive from a man in his forties with alopecia areata. Some clones in this sample may be carry-over from other donors' samples.

This clonotype came up a few times. V and J are TRBV12-3 or TRBV12-4 and TRBJ1-1, with 7 positions matching TRBD1. V gave up 5 bases and J gave up 5 bases; unmatched junction bases: 5. There are 13 residues in the CDR3. The CDR3 DNA reads TGTGCCAGCAGTCTCAGGGGGGGGACTGAAGCTTTCTTT. Encoded protein: CASSLRGGTEAFF.

This clonotype has ten or more counts. V gene TRBV11-2 combines with J gene TRBJ1-1, with D possibly matching TRBD1 (5 bases). This CDR3 has 14 residues. Trimming left V 7 bases short and J 2 bases short, with 14 bases between. The germline CDR1 and CDR2 sequences are SGHAT and FQNNGV. CDR3 protein: CASMVDRYNTEAFF. Written as DNA, the CDR3 is TGTGCCAGCATGGTAGACAGATACAACACTGAAGCTTTCTTT.

This clonotype was seen a few times. The chain is built from TRBV28 and TRBJ1-2, with TRBD1 matching over 7 bases. CDR1 and CDR2 from the germline V gene are MDHEN and SYDVKM. The CDR3 runs to 13 residues. The ends lost 3 bases at V and 5 bases at J; junction bases unmatched: 3. The CDR3 DNA reads TGTGCCAGCAGTTTGGGGACAGCTTATGGCTACACCTTC. Protein sequence: CASSLGTAYGYTF.

This clonotype has a handful of counts. The V gene is TRBV20-1, the J gene TRBJ2-3; 12 positions match TRBD2. This CDR3 is built from 16 residues. Germline lookup yields CDR1 DFQATT and CDR2 SNEGSKA (reference sequence). Trimming removed 5 bases from V and 3 bases from J; junction bases left unmatched: 9. The CDR3, as DNA: TGCAGTGCTGGGACTAGCGGGTCTGGTGGGACAGATACGCAGTATTTT. Protein product: CSAGTSGSGGTDTQYF.

The sample holds a few counts of this clonotype. V is TRBV12-3 or TRBV12-4 and J is TRBJ1-5, with D perhaps TRBD1 (5 bases). This CDR3 comprises 16 residues. Trimming shortened V by 3 bases and J by 0 bases, and 12 bases separated the two germline ends. CDR3 in amino acids: CASSLWGGNSNQPQHF. CDR3 DNA: TGTGCCAGCAGTTTGTGGGGGGGGAATAGCAATCAGCCCCAGCATTTT.

This clonotype occurred many times. V and J are TRBV9 and TRBJ2-3; weak D call: TRBD2 (5 bases). Deletions cut 0 bases from V and 6 bases from J, with 8 bases between. This CDR3 has 13 amino acids. Germline V CDR1 and CDR2: SGDLS, YYNGEE. Here the CDR3 reads CASSVAQRDTQYF. CDR3 in DNA: TGTGCCAGCAGCGTAGCCCAGCGGGATACGCAGTATTTT.

This clonotype was picked up many times. The chain carries TRBV10-3 and TRBJ2-1; possibly TRBD1 for D (5 bases). This CDR3 comprises 12 residues. V gave up 0 bases and J gave up 9 bases, with 6 bases separating them. Germline CDR1 and CDR2: ENHRY and SYGVKD. CDR3 DNA: TGTGCCATCAGTGAGTCAGGGGTTGAGCAGTTCTTC. As protein: CAISESGVEQFF.

In this sample, this clonotype turned up a few times. The chain employs TRBV19 and TRBJ2-2; 10 bases are a match to TRBD1. The CDR3 runs to 14 residues. J gave up 6 bases and V 3 bases, and 1 base lay outside the gene matches. The germline V gene encodes CDR1 LNHDA and CDR2 SQIVND (reference sequence). The CDR3 DNA reads as TGTGCCAGTAGTATTGGACAGGGGGCCGGGGAGCTGTTTTTT. This encodes CASSIGQGAGELFF.

This clonotype was recorded many times. The chain has TRBV20-1 and TRBJ2-7; TRBD1 matches at 7 bases. The V gene's germline CDR1 is DFQATT and CDR2 SNEGSKA (reference sequence). The CDR3 consists of 14 residues. Trimming removed 3 bases from V and 2 bases from J; junction bases left unmatched: 7. CDR3 DNA: TGCAGTGCTAGTACCGGACAGGTAACCTACGAGCAGTACTTC. Residues: CSASTGQVTYEQYF.

Details on this clonotype: The junction and the germline gene differ at one end; a read error may be behind it. This chain joins TRBV5-4 and TRBJ2-1, with TRBD2 identical over 10 bases. The CDR3 extends over 14 amino acids. CDR1 is SGHNT and CDR2 is YYREEE in the germline V gene (reference sequence). The CDR3 here is CDSSLRLAGVEQFF. The DNA of the CDR3 is TGTGACAGCAGCTTGAGGCTAGCGGGAGTTGAGCAGTTCTTC.